This record looks at one T cell receptor beta chain sequence and its context. The data were taken from a study of blood T cell repertoires in COVID-19. Study information: Both acute and convalescent COVID-19 samples were obtained from the United States, Italy and Spain. PBMCs, B-cell-depleted T cells, or T cells were the source of the cDNA or gDNA that made up the material.

The CDR3 length is 13 residues. The germline gives CDR1 SGDLS, CDR2 YYNGEE. Deletions cut 4 bases from V and 7 bases from J, with 14 bases between. Methods used by the authors: Estimates of nucleated cell counts were drawn from the amplification of reference gene primers. Sequencing used immunoSEQ multiplex PCR; TCRdb keeps in-frame clones, though not all of them. Clonal size and the V and J genes are those of that table, whereas D and trimming came from the DNA. The sample lists fewer than 130,000 clones, 69% seen once, with 5% to 6.5% in the top ten. This chain joins TRBV9 and TRBJ2-5; D is possibly TRBD1 (7 bases). Sequencing input: peripheral blood. The TCR was taken from a man aged 80 or over with acute or convalescent COVID-19. The DNA for the CDR3 is TGTGCCAGCAGCCAGGGGGGTCTGGGGACCCAGTACTTC. It yields the protein CASSQGGLGTQYF.